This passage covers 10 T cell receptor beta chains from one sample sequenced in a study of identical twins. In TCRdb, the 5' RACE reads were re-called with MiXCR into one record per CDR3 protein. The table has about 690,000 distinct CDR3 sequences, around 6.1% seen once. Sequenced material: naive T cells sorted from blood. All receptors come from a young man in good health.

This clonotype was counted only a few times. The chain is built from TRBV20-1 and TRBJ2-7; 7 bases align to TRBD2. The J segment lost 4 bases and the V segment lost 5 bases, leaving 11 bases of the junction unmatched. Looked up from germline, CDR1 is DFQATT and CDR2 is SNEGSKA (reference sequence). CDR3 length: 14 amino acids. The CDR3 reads CSARPEREFYEQYF. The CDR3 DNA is TGCAGTGCTCGGCCCGAGCGGGAATTTTACGAGCAGTACTTC.

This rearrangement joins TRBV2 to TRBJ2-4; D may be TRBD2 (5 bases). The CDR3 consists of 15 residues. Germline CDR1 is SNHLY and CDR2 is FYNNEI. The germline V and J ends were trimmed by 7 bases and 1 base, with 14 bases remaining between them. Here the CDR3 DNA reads TGTGCCAGCACGATTGAGGGAGTGGCCAAAAACATTCAGTACTTC. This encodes CASTIEGVAKNIQYF.

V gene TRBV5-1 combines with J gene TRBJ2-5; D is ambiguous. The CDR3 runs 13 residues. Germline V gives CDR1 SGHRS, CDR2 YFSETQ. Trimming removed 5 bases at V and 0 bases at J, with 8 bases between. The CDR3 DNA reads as TGCGCCAGCAGAAGAAGGTACCAAGAGACCCAGTACTTC. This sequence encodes CASRRRYQETQYF.

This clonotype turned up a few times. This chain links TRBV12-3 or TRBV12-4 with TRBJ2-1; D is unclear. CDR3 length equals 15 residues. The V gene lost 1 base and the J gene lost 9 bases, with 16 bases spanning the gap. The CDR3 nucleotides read TGTGCCAGCAGTTTAGTGGTGCCAGTGGGTGGTGAGCAGTTCTTC. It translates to CASSLVVPVGGEQFF.

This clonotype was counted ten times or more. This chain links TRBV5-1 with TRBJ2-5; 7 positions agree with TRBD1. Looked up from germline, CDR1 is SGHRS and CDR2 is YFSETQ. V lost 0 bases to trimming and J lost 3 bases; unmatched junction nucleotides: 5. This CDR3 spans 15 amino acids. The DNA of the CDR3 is TGCGCCAGCAGCTTGGTCGACAGGGTGGAAGAGACCCAGTACTTC. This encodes CASSLVDRVEETQYF.

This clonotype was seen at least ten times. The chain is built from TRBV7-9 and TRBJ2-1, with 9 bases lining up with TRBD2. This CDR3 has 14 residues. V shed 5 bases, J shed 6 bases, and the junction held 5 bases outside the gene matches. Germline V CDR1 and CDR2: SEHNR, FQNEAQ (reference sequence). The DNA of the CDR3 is TGTGCCAGCAGCCCTAGCGGGATCTCCAATGAGCAGTTCTTC. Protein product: CASSPSGISNEQFF. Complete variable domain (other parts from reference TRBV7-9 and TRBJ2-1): DTGVSQNPRHKITKRGQNVTFRCDPISEHNRLYWYRQTLGQGPEFLTYFQNEAQLEKSRLLSDRFSAERPKGSFSTLEIQRTEQGDSAMYLCASSPSGISNEQFFGPGTRLTVL.

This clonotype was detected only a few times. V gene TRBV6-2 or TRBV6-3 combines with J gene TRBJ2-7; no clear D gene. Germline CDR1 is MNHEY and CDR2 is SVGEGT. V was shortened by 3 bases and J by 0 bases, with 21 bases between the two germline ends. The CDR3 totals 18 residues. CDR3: CASSYTAFELRSSYEQYF. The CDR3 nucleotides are TGTGCCAGCAGTTATACAGCCTTTGAACTTAGGAGCTCCTACGAGCAGTACTTC.

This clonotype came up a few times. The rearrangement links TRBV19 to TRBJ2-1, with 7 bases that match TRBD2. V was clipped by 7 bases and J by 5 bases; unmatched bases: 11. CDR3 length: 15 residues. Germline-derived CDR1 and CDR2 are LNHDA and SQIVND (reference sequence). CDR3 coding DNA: TGTGCCAGTACTTCAAAAGCGGGACGAAACAATGAGCAGTTCTTC. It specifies CASTSKAGRNNEQFF.

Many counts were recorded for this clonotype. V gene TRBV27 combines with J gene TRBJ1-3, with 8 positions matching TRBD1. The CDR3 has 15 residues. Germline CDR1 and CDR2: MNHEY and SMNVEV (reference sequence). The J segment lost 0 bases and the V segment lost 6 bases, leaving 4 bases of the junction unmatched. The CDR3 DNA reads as TGTGCCAGCAGGGACAGGGCCTACTCTGGAAACACCATATATTTT. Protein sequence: CASRDRAYSGNTIYF.

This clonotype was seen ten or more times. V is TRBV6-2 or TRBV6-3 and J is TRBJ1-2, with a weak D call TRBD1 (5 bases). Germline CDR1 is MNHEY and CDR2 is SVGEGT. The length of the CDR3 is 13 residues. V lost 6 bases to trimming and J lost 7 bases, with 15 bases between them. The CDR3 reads CASRPRGVGGYTF. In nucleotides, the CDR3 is TGTGCCAGCAGGCCTAGGGGTGTTGGTGGCTACACCTTC.